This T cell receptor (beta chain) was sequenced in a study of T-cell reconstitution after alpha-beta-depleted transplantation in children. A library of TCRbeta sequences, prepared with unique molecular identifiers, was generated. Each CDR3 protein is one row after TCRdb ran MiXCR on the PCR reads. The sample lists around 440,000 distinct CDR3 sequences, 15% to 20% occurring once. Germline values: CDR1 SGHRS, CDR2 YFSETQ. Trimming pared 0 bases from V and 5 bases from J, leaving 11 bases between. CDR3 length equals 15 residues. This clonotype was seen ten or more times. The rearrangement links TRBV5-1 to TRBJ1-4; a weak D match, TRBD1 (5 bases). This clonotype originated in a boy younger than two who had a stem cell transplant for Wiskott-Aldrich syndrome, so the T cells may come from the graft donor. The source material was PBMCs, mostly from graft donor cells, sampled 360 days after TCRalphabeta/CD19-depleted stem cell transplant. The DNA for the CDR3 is TGCGCCAGCAGCTTGGCCGGGGGTCGGAATGAAAAACTGTTTTTT. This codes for CASSLAGGRNEKLFF.